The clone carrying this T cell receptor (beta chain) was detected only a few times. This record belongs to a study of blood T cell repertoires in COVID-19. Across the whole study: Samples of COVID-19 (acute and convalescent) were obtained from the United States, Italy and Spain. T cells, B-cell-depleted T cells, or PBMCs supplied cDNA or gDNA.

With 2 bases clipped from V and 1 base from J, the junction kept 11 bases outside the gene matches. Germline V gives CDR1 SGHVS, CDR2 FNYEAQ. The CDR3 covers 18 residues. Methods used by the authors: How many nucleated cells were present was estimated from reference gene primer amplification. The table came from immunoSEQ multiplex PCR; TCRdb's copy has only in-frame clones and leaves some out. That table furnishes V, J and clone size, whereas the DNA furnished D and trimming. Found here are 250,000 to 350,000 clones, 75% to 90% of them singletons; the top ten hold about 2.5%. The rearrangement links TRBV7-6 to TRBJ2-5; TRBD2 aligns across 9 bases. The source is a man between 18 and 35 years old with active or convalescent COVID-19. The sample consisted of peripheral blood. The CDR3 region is CASSLNKGSGGTQETQYF. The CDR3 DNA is TGTGCCAGCAGCTTAAATAAGGGTAGCGGGGGCACCCAAGAGACCCAGTACTTC.